Following are 2 T cell receptor beta chains from one sample sequenced in a study of blood T cell repertoires in COVID-19. Data came from immunoSEQ multiplex PCR; TCRdb stores just in-frame clones and leaves some out. This table holds more than 150,000 clones, approximately 78% found once. Material: peripheral blood. These receptors originate from a woman older than 75 with active or convalescent COVID-19.

There are many counts of this clone. The rearrangement links TRBV18 to TRBJ2-3; 8 bases align to TRBD1. After removal of 3 bases from V and 3 bases from J, the junction contained 5 bases not matched to a gene. Per the germline V gene, CDR1 is KGHSH and CDR2 is LQKENI. The CDR3 sequence is 15 residues long. The DNA for the CDR3 is TGTGCCAGCTCACCTAGACAGGGGAAGACAGATACGCAGTATTTT. Its translation is CASSPRQGKTDTQYF. Together with reference TRBV18 and TRBJ2-3, the CDR3 gives the full variable domain: NAGVMQNPRHLVRRRGQEARLRCSPMKGHSHVYWYRQLPEEGLKFMVYLQKENIIDESGMPKERFSAEFPKEGPSILRIQQVVRGDSAAYFCASSPRQGKTDTQYFGPGTRLTVL.

This clone has only a few counts. This sequence joins TRBV30 and TRBJ1-2, with a weak D call TRBD1 (6 bases). V lost 2 bases and J 4 bases, leaving 11 bases between the germline ends. The CDR3 extends over 13 amino acids. Germline lookup yields CDR1 GTSNPN and CDR2 SVGIG (reference sequence). CDR3 sequence (DNA): TGTGCCTGGAGTCGCGGACAGCTCTATGGCTACACCTTC. Amino acid sequence: CAWSRGQLYGYTF.